This T cell receptor beta chain was captured in a study of blood T cell repertoires in COVID-19. Across the whole study: Collection of acute and convalescent COVID-19 samples took place in the United States, Italy and Spain. PBMCs, B-cell-depleted T cells, or T cells provided the cDNA or gDNA that made up the material.

This clone was observed a few times. How the authors handled the data: Quantification of nucleated cells was approximated via reference gene primer amplification. Clones were sequenced by immunoSEQ multiplex PCR, and TCRdb holds only the in-frame ones, with some missing. D and trimming were read from the DNA, whereas the V and J calls and clone size are those reported in that table. The sample shows roughly 97,000 clones, about 79% of them seen only once. With V trimmed by 6 bases and J by 6 bases, 7 bases remained unmatched. Germline CDR1 reads LNHDA; CDR2 reads SQIVND (reference sequence). The CDR3 runs 13 residues.

The origin of this receptor is a woman older than 75 with active or convalescent COVID-19. The chain employs TRBV19 and TRBJ1-1, with 7 bases aligning to TRBD1. The sample taken for sequencing was peripheral blood. CDR3 DNA: TGTGCCAGTAGCGAACCAGGGGGAGCTGAAGCTTTCTTT. This gives the protein CASSEPGGAEAFF.